A selection of T cell receptor beta chains follows, all from one sample in a study of blood T cell repertoires in COVID-19. Clones were read by immunoSEQ multiplex PCR, and TCRdb kept only the in-frame ones, dropping some. The data show 220,000 or so clones, 80% to 95% seen once. What was sequenced was peripheral blood. These receptor sequences come from a man in his sixties with COVID-19, enrolled during active disease. CDR3s include the opening cysteine and the closing phenylalanine or tryptophan. The D gene is left open where the match is weak. Clone size is stated in some rows and not others, as once, few, many or a class when expanded.

d_call	v_call	clone_size	j_call	cdr3_nt	cdr3_aa
TRBD1	TRBV6-4	.	TRBJ2-3	TGTGCCAGCAGTGGGGGGACAGGGGCAACAGATACGCAGTATTTT	CASSGGTGATDTQYF
.	TRBV6-6	.	TRBJ1-2	TGTGCCAGCAGTTACGGCAGGGAAGGCGGCTACACCTTC	CASSYGREGGYTF
.	TRBV28	few	TRBJ1-1	TGTGCCAGCAGCCCGGCGGACAAGTTAAACACTGAAGCTTTCTTT	CASSPADKLNTEAFF
TRBD1	TRBV7-8	.	TRBJ1-2	TGTGCCAGCAGCGCAGGGACAGTCTATGGCTACACCTTC	CASSAGTVYGYTF
TRBD2	TRBV19	.	TRBJ2-6	TGTGCCAGTAGTTCCGGGACTAGCGGGGTAATCTCTGGGGCCAACGTCCTGACTTTC	CASSSGTSGVISGANVLTF
TRBD1	TRBV7-3	.	TRBJ2-2	TGTGCCAGCAGCCCCCAGGACAGGGTGCATAGGGGGGAGCTGTTTTTT	CASSPQDRVHRGELFF
.	TRBV2	.	TRBJ1-1	TGTGCCAGCGGGCCCAGGATGAACACTGAAGCTTTCTTT	CASGPRMNTEAFF
.	TRBV7-5	.	TRBJ1-1	TGTGCCAGAAGCTTACCAGGGTGCTCCTTAATGAACACTGAAGCTTTCTTT	CARSLPGCSLMNTEAFF
TRBD2	TRBV7-9	.	TRBJ2-2	TGTGCCAGCAGCCTCGAGACTAGCGGGGCGAACACCGGGGAGCTGTTTTTT	CASSLETSGANTGELFF
.	TRBV9	.	TRBJ2-1	TGTGCCAGCAGCGTAGAAGGGGCGAGCTCCTACAATGAGCAGTTCTTC	CASSVEGASSYNEQFF
.	TRBV7-6	.	TRBJ2-2	TGTGCCAGCAGCCCGACAGGTGCGAACACCGGGGAGCTGTTTTTT	CASSPTGANTGELFF
TRBD1	TRBV5-1	.	TRBJ1-4	TGCGCCAGCAGGCGGCTGACAGGGCTTAATGAAAAACTGTTTTTT	CASRRLTGLNEKLFF
.	TRBV5-4	.	TRBJ1-6	TGTGCCAGCAGACGGTCGGATAATTCACCCCTCCACTTT	CASRRSDNSPLHF
TRBD1	TRBV6-1	.	TRBJ1-6	TGTGCCAGCAGTGAGCTCGGGACAGTAAATTCACCCCTCCACTTT	CASSELGTVNSPLHF
.	TRBV30	.	TRBJ1-3	TGTGCCTGGACCGTGGGGGCTTTTTCTGGAAACACCATATATTTT	CAWTVGAFSGNTIYF
.	TRBV30	.	TRBJ1-2	TGTGCCTGGAGTATACAGGGAAACTATGGCTACACCTTC	CAWSIQGNYGYTF
.	TRBV19	.	TRBJ1-2	TGTGCCAGTAGCCAGGACAGCTTCTATGGCTACACCTTC	CASSQDSFYGYTF
TRBD2	TRBV27	.	TRBJ2-7	TGTGCCAGCAGTTTAGGAGGACTAGCGGGATTTGGGCAGTACTTC	CASSLGGLAGFGQYF
TRBD2	TRBV7-2	.	TRBJ2-2	TGTGCCAGCAGCTTAGTAGGGCGCGGGGGCACCGGGGAGCTGTTTTTT	CASSLVGRGGTGELFF
TRBD1	TRBV5-4	.	TRBJ1-2	TGTGCCAGCAGCTCTGGACAGGGGGTTTCTGGCTACACCTTC	CASSSGQGVSGYTF
.	TRBV11-3	.	TRBJ1-1	TGTGCCAGCAGCAAGGGGGGGGATCGGGGCATGAACACTGAAGCTTTCTTT	CASSKGGDRGMNTEAFF
.	TRBV5-5	.	TRBJ2-7	TGTGCCAGCAGCTTGGTGGGATCGGGGTCCTACGAGCAGTACTTC	CASSLVGSGSYEQYF
.	TRBV2	.	TRBJ1-5	TGTGCCAGCAGTGAATTGACAGTTACACGGCGCAATCAGCCCCAGCATTTT	CASSELTVTRRNQPQHF
.	TRBV7-9	.	TRBJ2-7	TGTGCCAGCGATTCAAGGACGGGGGGCCTGACCTACGAGCAGTACTTC	CASDSRTGGLTYEQYF
.	TRBV2	.	TRBJ2-7	TGTGCCAGCAGCGCCCCGGGACACTTCTACGAGCAGTACTTC	CASSAPGHFYEQYF
.	TRBV19	.	TRBJ1-5	TGTGCCAGCTCCACCGTGGGAGGCAATCAGCCCCAGCATTTT	CASSTVGGNQPQHF
.	TRBV28	.	TRBJ2-5	TGTGCCAGCAGTTTATCAGGGTCGAGGTCTGAGACCCAGTACTTC	CASSLSGSRSETQYF
TRBD2	TRBV7-9	.	TRBJ2-5	TGTGCCAGCAGCTTGGCGGGAGTACAAGAGACCCAGTACTTC	CASSLAGVQETQYF
.	TRBV19	.	TRBJ1-2	TGTGCCAGTAGTGACCCTGCGGGGGTGTATGGCTACACCTTC	CASSDPAGVYGYTF
TRBD1	TRBV7-9	.	TRBJ2-7	TGTGCCAGCAGCGCAAGGGGGCAGGGGGCGGACGAGCAGTACTTC	CASSARGQGADEQYF
.	TRBV5-4	once	TRBJ1-2	TGTGCCAGCAGCTTGGACCACCGGGGCTACACCTTC	CASSLDHRGYTF
TRBD1	TRBV18	.	TRBJ1-1	TGTGCCAGCTGCCGGGACAGGGCATCAGAAGCTTTCTTT	CASCRDRASEAFF
.	TRBV6-5	.	TRBJ1-1	TGTGCCAGCAGTTGGGAGAAAACTGAAGCTTTCTTT	CASSWEKTEAFF
TRBD1	TRBV27	.	TRBJ1-1	TGTGCCAGCAGTTCAACTCGGACAGGGGGCACTGAAGCTTTCTTT	CASSSTRTGGTEAFF
.	TRBV19	.	TRBJ1-5	TGTGCCAGTACCAGTACCCGAGCCGGGAGGGCAAGCAATCAGCCCCAGCATTTT	CASTSTRAGRASNQPQHF
TRBD2	TRBV4-2	.	TRBJ2-2	TGTGCCAGCGGACGGACTAGCGGGGAGAACACCGGGGAGCTGTTTTTT	CASGRTSGENTGELFF
.	TRBV19	.	TRBJ1-2	TGTGCCAGTAGACCCAAGGTAGCTGGCCGGAGTCCTTCTGAACCCTATGGCTACACCTTC	CASRPKVAGRSPSEPYGYTF
TRBD2	TRBV18	.	TRBJ2-1	TGTGCCAGCTCACCACCGGGACTAGCCATGTTCTTC	CASSPPGLAMFF
.	TRBV28	.	TRBJ1-2	TGTGCCAGCAGTTTATCTGGCGGGAAGGGGCCTGGCTACACCTTC	CASSLSGGKGPGYTF
.	TRBV28	once	TRBJ1-2	TGTGCCAGCACGCCAGGGGACTATGGCTACACCTTC	CASTPGDYGYTF
TRBD2	TRBV3-1/TRBV3-2	once	TRBJ2-5	TGTGCCAGCAGCCAAGAAAGACTAGCCGTCCAAGAGACCCAGTACTTC	CASSQERLAVQETQYF
.	TRBV4-3	.	TRBJ2-2	TGCGCCAGCAGCCAAGATCTGGCAGTTTCCGGGGAGCTGTTTTTT	CASSQDLAVSGELFF